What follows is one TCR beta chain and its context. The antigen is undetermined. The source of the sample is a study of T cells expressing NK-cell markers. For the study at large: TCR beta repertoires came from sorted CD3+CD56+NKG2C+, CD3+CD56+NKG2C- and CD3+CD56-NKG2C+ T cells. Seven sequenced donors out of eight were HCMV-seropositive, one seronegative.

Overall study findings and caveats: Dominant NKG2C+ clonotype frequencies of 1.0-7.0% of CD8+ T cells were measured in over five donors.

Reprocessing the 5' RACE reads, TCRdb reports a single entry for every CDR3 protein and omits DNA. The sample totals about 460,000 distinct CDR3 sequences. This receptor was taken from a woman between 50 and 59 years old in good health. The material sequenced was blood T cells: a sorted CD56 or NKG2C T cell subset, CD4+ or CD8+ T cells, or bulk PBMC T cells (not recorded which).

CDR3 sequence reads: CASSYSPDSSYEQYF. The rearrangement links TRBV6-5 to TRBJ2-7. Germline CDR1 is MNHEY and CDR2 is SVGAGI. This CDR3 is 15 amino acids long.